The text below deals with one T cell receptor beta chain. The antigen is not known. The germline gives CDR1 MNHEY, CDR2 SMNVEV (reference sequence). The CDR3 has 16 residues. With 0 bases clipped from V and 1 base from J, the junction kept 3 bases outside the gene matches. This sample was included in a study of cytomegalovirus exposure and HLA in healthy donors. Study overall: Inside one of the first data releases sat about 91 million unique TCRs taken from HLA-typed donors.

Overall study results and limits: The study labeled roughly 160 TCR beta chains cytomegalovirus-associated.

Use of 60 Vbeta and 13 Jbeta primers characterized the PCR. Sequencing used immunoSEQ multiplex PCR; TCRdb keeps in-frame clones, though not all of them. The sample records some 140,000 clones, over 60% being singletons. This receptor was taken from a male donor in good health and CMV-seropositive. The rearrangement links TRBV27 to TRBJ2-3; the match to TRBD1 covers 8 bases. The sequenced sample was PBMCs. The CDR3 sequence: CASSLSPDRGTDTQYF. CDR3 bases: TGTGCCAGCAGTTTATCACCGGACAGGGGCACAGATACGCAGTATTTT.